This T cell receptor (beta chain) is drawn from a study of radiotherapy plus CTLA-4 blockade in lung cancer. This CDR3 comprises 13 residues. Germline loops: CDR1 GTSNPN, CDR2 SVGIG (reference sequence). J gave up 3 bases and V 5 bases, and 0 bases lay outside the gene matches. The assay was immunoSEQ multiplex PCR, and TCRdb's table has in-frame clones only and misses some. The sample carries tens of thousands of clones, approximately 77% recorded once. The sequencing used peripheral blood, collected from a patient treated with radiotherapy plus ipilimumab. This clonotype was sampled from a human donor with non-small cell lung cancer who had stable disease on radiotherapy plus ipilimumab. The rearrangement uses TRBV30 and TRBJ1-6, with 8 bases matching TRBD1. The CDR3 nucleotides are TGTGCCTGGGGACAGGGCTATAATTCACCCCTCCACTTT. Residues: CAWGQGYNSPLHF.